The 11 T cell receptor beta chains in this list originate from one sample, sequenced in a study of blood T cell dynamics during melanoma immunotherapy (dated by TCRdb to about 2020). The sample's time point label is to be understood as: week 3, after first cycle of checkpoint inhibitor. The library was made by the immunoSEQ multiplex PCR assay. This is the immuneACCESS table as TCRdb keeps it, with only in-frame sequences that have V and J called. A part of the clones is gone; compared with another copy, unresolved V genes explain less than half, and the rest is unexplained. For this sample there are over 12,000 clones; roughly 87% appear just once. Approximately 7.8% of the sample rests with the top ten. The material sequenced was blood, taken from a patient treated with checkpoint blockade. Receptors originate from a human donor with melanoma.

The genes are TRBV7-9 and TRBJ1-2; 7 positions agree with TRBD1. The CDR3 length is 15 residues. The V gene's germline CDR1 is SEHNR and CDR2 FQNEAQ (reference sequence). V lost 6 bases and J lost 4; bases outside the gene matches: 11. For the CDR3, the DNA is TGTGCCAGCAGTACCGGGGGACAGCCCTTCTATGGCTACACCTTC. It specifies CASSTGGQPFYGYTF.

This chain joins TRBV7-3 and TRBJ2-6, with TRBD1 matching 7 bases. CDR3 length: 16 residues. J gave up 2 bases and V 1 base, and 2 bases lay outside the gene matches. Germline loops: CDR1 SGHTA, CDR2 FQGTGA. The CDR3 spells CASSLSTGAGANVLTF. The CDR3 DNA reads as TGTGCCAGCAGCTTAAGTACAGGGGCTGGGGCCAACGTCCTGACTTTC.

This chain connects TRBV18 to TRBJ2-3; D not resolved. This CDR3 comprises 16 residues. The germline V and J ends were trimmed by 6 bases and 2 bases, with 18 bases remaining between them. Germline values: CDR1 KGHSH, CDR2 LQKENI. The CDR3 loop is CASSRGRNSYTDTQYF. CDR3 coding DNA: TGTGCCAGCTCTCGAGGTCGAAACAGCTACACAGATACGCAGTATTTT.

This clone came up a few times. The chain links TRBV9 to TRBJ1-2; the match to TRBD1 covers 12 bases. J was trimmed by 7 bases and V by 2 bases; bases with no gene match: 9. This CDR3 spans 16 amino acids. Germline values: CDR1 SGDLS, CDR2 YYNGEE. In nucleotides, the CDR3 is TGTGCCAGCAGCGTTGATTCGGGACAGGGGGCCGGTGGCTACACCTTC. Translation gives CASSVDSGQGAGGYTF.

Only a few counts were recorded for this clone. The CDR3 DNA reads as TGCGCCAGCAGCCCAAGACAGGGCGGGAGGACTGAAGCTTTCTTT. Encoded protein: CASSPRQGGRTEAFF. This chain connects TRBV5-1 to TRBJ1-1; 7 positions match TRBD1. With 4 bases clipped from V and 5 bases from J, the junction kept 11 bases outside the gene matches. Germline V lookup: CDR1 SGHRS, CDR2 YFSETQ. CDR3 size: 15 residues. Full variable domain (missing parts from reference TRBV5-1 and TRBJ1-1): KAGVTQTPRYLIKTRGQQVTLSCSPISGHRSVSWYQQTPGQGLQFLFEYFSETQRNKGNFPGRFSGRQFSNSRSEMNVSTLELGDSALYLCASSPRQGGRTEAFFGQGTRLTVV.

The J gene is TRBJ2-7, the V gene TRBV6-5, with 9 bases matching TRBD1. The ends lost 4 bases at V and 5 bases at J; junction bases unmatched: 9. CDR1 MNHEY and CDR2 SVGAGI come from the germline V gene. CDR3 length: 15 amino acids. The CDR3 region is CASSSSGTGSNEQYF. The DNA of the CDR3 is TGTGCCAGCAGTTCCTCGGGGACAGGGAGCAACGAGCAGTACTTC.

The chain is built from TRBV4-2 and TRBJ1-2, with TRBD1 matching over 9 bases. The length of the CDR3 is 15 residues. The V and J ends lost 0 bases and 4 bases, in that order; junction bases with no gene match: 3. CDR1 LGHNA and CDR2 YNFKEQ come from the germline V gene. The DNA of the CDR3 is TGTGCCAGCAGCCAAGATAAGACAGGGGGCTATGGCTACACCTTC. Its translation: CASSQDKTGGYGYTF.

The V and J genes are TRBV30 and TRBJ1-2; D call uncertain. Germline assignment: CDR1 GTSNPN and CDR2 SVGIG (reference sequence). The CDR3 loop spans 14 amino acids. V was clipped by 0 bases and J by 2 bases, with 10 bases between them. The CDR3 DNA follows: TGTGCCTGGAGTGTAACGGGTTCGAACTATGGCTACACCTTC. Translated: CAWSVTGSNYGYTF.

V and J are TRBV4-3 and TRBJ1-2; no clear D gene. In germline, CDR1 is LGHNA, CDR2 YSLEER. This CDR3 contains 18 residues. The germline V and J ends were trimmed by 4 bases and 5 bases, with 26 bases remaining between them. The chain's CDR3 is CASSPQPPDEGGGYGYTF. For the CDR3, the DNA is TGCGCCAGCAGCCCCCAGCCACCAGACGAGGGCGGAGGATATGGCTACACCTTC.

The rearrangement links TRBV28 to TRBJ1-6; 7 bases match TRBD1. The CDR3 consists of 14 residues. The V gene's germline CDR1 is MDHEN and CDR2 SYDVKM. Trimming removed 5 bases from V and 5 bases from J; junction bases left unmatched: 3. CDR3 in DNA: TGTGCCAGCAGTCCCGGGACAGATAATTCACCCCTCCACTTT. Its protein is CASSPGTDNSPLHF.

J is TRBJ2-7 and V is TRBV4-3; 9 nucleotides align to TRBD1. Trimming cost V 0 bases and J 6 bases; bases outside gene matches: 6. This CDR3 is 15 amino acids long. CDR1 LGHNA and CDR2 YSLEER come from the germline V gene. The CDR3, as DNA: TGCGCCAGCAGCCAAGATTTGGGACAGGGATCCGAGCAGTACTTC. Its translation is CASSQDLGQGSEQYF.